The 4 T cell receptor beta chains listed next were all sequenced from one sample in a study of blood T cell repertoires in COVID-19 (dated by TCRdb to about 2020). The library relied on the immunoSEQ multiplex PCR assay. This is the immuneACCESS table as TCRdb keeps it, with only in-frame sequences that have V and J called. A part of the clones is gone; compared with another copy, unresolved V genes explain less than half, and the rest is unexplained. In this sample the table shows some 180,000 clones, around 82% of which occur a single time. The top ten constitute approximately 11% of the sample. The specimen was peripheral blood. The receptors were sampled from a man between 65 and 85 years old with active or convalescent COVID-19.

This chain connects TRBV4-3 to TRBJ1-6; tentatively, D is TRBD1 (6 bases). CDR1 LGHNA and CDR2 YSLEER come from the germline V gene. The V gene lost 1 base and the J gene lost 3 bases, with 13 bases spanning the gap. There are 17 residues in the CDR3. CDR3 residues: CASSQGGRAGYNSPLHF. CDR3 bases: TGCGCCAGCAGCCAAGGGGGGCGCGCAGGCTATAATTCACCCCTCCACTTT.

This clone was detected only once. The chain has TRBV6-5 and TRBJ1-5; D remains unclear. Per the germline V gene, CDR1 is MNHEY and CDR2 is SVGAGI. The V and J ends lost 3 bases and 5 bases respectively, with 11 bases between them. The CDR3 is 14 amino acids. CDR3 protein: CASSYTAGDQPQHF. The DNA of the CDR3 is TGTGCCAGCAGTTATACGGCGGGCGATCAGCCCCAGCATTTT.

Only one count was recorded for this clone. V and J are TRBV10-1 and TRBJ1-5, with unresolved D. Germline loops: CDR1 WNHNN, CDR2 SYGVQD (reference sequence). Trimming took off 2 bases at V and 6 bases at J, with 8 bases between the two ends. The CDR3 consists of 13 residues. The CDR3 loop reads CASSEGKFQPQHF. In DNA form, the CDR3 reads TGCGCCAGCAGTGAGGGCAAATTTCAGCCCCAGCATTTT.

V gene TRBV24-1 combines with J gene TRBJ2-1, with TRBD1 matching 10 bases. The CDR3 totals 15 residues. In germline, CDR1 is KGHDR, CDR2 SFDVKD. V lost 4 bases and J lost 3; bases outside the gene matches: 2. Here the CDR3 DNA reads TGTGCCACCAGTGAAGGGACAGGGGTCTACAATGAGCAGTTCTTC. Residues: CATSEGTGVYNEQFF.